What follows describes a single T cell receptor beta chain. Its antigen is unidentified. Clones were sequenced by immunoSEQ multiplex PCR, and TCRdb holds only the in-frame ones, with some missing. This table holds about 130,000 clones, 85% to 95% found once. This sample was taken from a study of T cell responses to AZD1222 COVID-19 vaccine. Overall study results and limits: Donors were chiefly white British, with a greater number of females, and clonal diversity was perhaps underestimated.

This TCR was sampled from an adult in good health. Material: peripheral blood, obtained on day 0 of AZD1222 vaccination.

CDR3 amino acids: CASSLFRGPGGEKLFF. The CDR3 DNA follows: TGTGCCAGCAGCTTATTTCGGGGGCCGGGAGGAGAAAAACTGTTTTTT. The genes are TRBV7-6 and TRBJ1-4; a weak D match, TRBD1 (6 bases). Germline V lookup: CDR1 SGHVS, CDR2 FNYEAQ. V dropped 2 bases and J dropped 8 bases, with 18 bases sitting between them. The CDR3 is 16 amino acids.